This T cell receptor beta chain was documented in a study of early T cells in non-severe SARS-CoV-2 infection. Study details: Bulk RNA isolated from unsorted whole blood underwent sequencing; chains were not paired. Overall study results and limits: VDJdb matching skewed toward anti-spike CD8 responses, missing private and CD4 specificities.

This clonotype was observed at least ten times. Its antigen is unknown. V was cut by 0 bases and J by 4 bases, with 13 bases left in between. Germline CDR1 reads SGHRS; CDR2 reads YFSETQ. The CDR3 has 15 residues. In the library, individual cDNA molecules carried attached unique molecular identifiers. One entry per CDR3 protein, called by TCRdb with MiXCR from the 5' RACE reads. In the table there are around 57,000 distinct CDR3 sequences, about an eighth of which are singletons. The receptor's source is an adult who was a healthcare worker with PCR-confirmed SARS-CoV-2 infection or an uninfected control (not recorded which). The chain employs TRBV5-1 and TRBJ1-1, with D tentatively TRBD1 (6 bases). Material for sequencing was whole blood. The CDR3 protein is CASSLAPRGGTEAFF. CDR3 coding DNA: TGCGCCAGCAGCTTGGCTCCGAGAGGGGGCACTGAAGCTTTCTTT.